A single sample is the source of the 12 T cell receptor beta chains below, sequenced in a study of blood T cell repertoires in COVID-19. Clones were read by immunoSEQ multiplex PCR, and TCRdb kept only the in-frame ones, dropping some. The sample shows fewer than 130,000 clones, approximately 69% of them seen only once. Material for sequencing was peripheral blood. These receptors were collected from a man of 80 years or more with acute or convalescent COVID-19.

There are a few counts of this clone. The gene calls are TRBV28 and TRBJ2-1, with TRBD2 identical over 11 bases. CDR1 is MDHEN, CDR2 SYDVKM, per germline. The CDR3 totals 12 residues. V gave up 6 bases and J gave up 8 bases; unmatched junction bases: 0. The CDR3 nucleotides read TGTGCCAGCAGGGGACTAGCGGATGAGCAGTTCTTC. It is translated as CASRGLADEQFF.

The chain is built from TRBV12-1 and TRBJ1-6; TRBD1, the table's D call, was not compared with the DNA. TRBV12-1 is a pseudogene. This CDR3 is 16 amino acids long. The CDR3 DNA reads TGTGCCAGCAACATTACTCAGGGGGCTGAGAGTTCACCCCTCCACTTT. It codes for CASNITQGAESSPLHF.

This rearrangement joins TRBV20-1 to TRBJ2-1, with D possibly TRBD1 on 6 matching bases. Germline V lookup: CDR1 DFQATT, CDR2 SNEGSKA (reference sequence). The CDR3 has 11 amino acids. The CDR3 is CRGLGGNEQFF. The CDR3 DNA is TGCAGAGGGTTAGGGGGCAATGAGCAGTTCTTC.

The chain joins TRBV2 to TRBJ2-5, with D maybe TRBD1 (5 bases). The V and J ends lost 7 bases and 3 bases respectively, with 15 bases between them. The CDR3 loop spans 14 amino acids. Germline loops: CDR1 SNHLY, CDR2 FYNNEI. Here the CDR3 reads CASITTDWKETQYF. The CDR3 nucleotides read TGTGCCAGCATCACGACAGATTGGAAAGAGACCCAGTACTTC.

The chain couples TRBV2 to TRBJ1-2; TRBD1 agrees at 7 bases. Looked up from germline, CDR1 is SNHLY and CDR2 is FYNNEI. Germline trimming cut 7 bases from V and 4 bases from J; bases unmatched to any gene: 6. The CDR3 sequence is 13 residues long. DNA of the CDR3: TGTGCCAGCAACTCACAGGGGTTCTATGGCTACACCTTC. This codes for CASNSQGFYGYTF. Complete variable domain (other parts from reference TRBV2 and TRBJ1-2): EPEVTQTPSHQVTQMGQEVILRCVPISNHLYFYWYRQILGQKVEFLVSFYNNEISEKSEIFDDQFSVERPDGSNFTLKIRSTKLEDSAMYFCASNSQGFYGYTFGSGTRLTVV.

This clone was picked up a small number of times. CDR3 sequence reads: CASSKLVPGGYNEQFF. The DNA of the CDR3 is TGTGCCAGCAGTAAACTAGTGCCAGGGGGATACAATGAGCAGTTCTTC. The rearrangement uses TRBV6-6 and TRBJ2-1; 7 nucleotides match TRBD1. Germline trimming cut 5 bases from V and 4 bases from J; bases unmatched to any gene: 11. The CDR3 is made up of 16 amino acids. Per the germline V gene, CDR1 is MNHNY and CDR2 is SVGAGI (reference sequence).

V usage is TRBV10-3 and J usage is TRBJ2-1; D perhaps matches TRBD2 (5 bases). CDR3 size: 13 residues. Germline values: CDR1 ENHRY, CDR2 SYGVKD. V lost 4 bases, J lost 12 bases, and 16 bases lay in between. The CDR3 protein is CAISGAPRAGQFF. For the CDR3, the DNA is TGTGCCATCAGTGGAGCTCCCCGGGCGGGGCAGTTCTTC.

The J gene is TRBJ2-5, the V gene TRBV24-1, with TRBD1 identical over 7 bases. The CDR3 extends over 17 amino acids. Trimming took 0 bases from V and 5 from J; bases not matched to a gene: 11. Looked up from germline, CDR1 is KGHDR and CDR2 is SFDVKD. CDR3 bases: TGTGCCACCAGTGATTTGCCCCGACAGGGAACTAGGGAGACCCAGTACTTC. As protein: CATSDLPRQGTRETQYF.

The V and J genes are TRBV30 and TRBJ2-3, with D unclear. CDR3 size: 14 residues. V lost 3 bases and J 0 bases, leaving 10 bases between the germline ends. Looked up from germline, CDR1 is GTSNPN and CDR2 is SVGIG (reference sequence). CDR3: CAWRGQSSTDTQYF. The CDR3 DNA is TGTGCCTGGAGGGGCCAATCCAGCACAGATACGCAGTATTTT.

There are a few counts of this clone. This chain joins TRBV6-5 and TRBJ1-1, with D possibly being TRBD1 (5 bases). V lost 4 bases and J 3 bases, leaving 15 bases between the germline ends. This CDR3 is 15 amino acids long. Germline-derived CDR1 and CDR2 are MNHEY and SVGAGI. The CDR3 nucleotides are TGTGCCAGCAGTTCCCGACAGATATGGTACACTGAAGCTTTCTTT. Protein product: CASSSRQIWYTEAFF.

The chain is built from TRBV27 and TRBJ2-7, with TRBD1 matching 11 bases. CDR3 length: 14 amino acids. The ends lost 6 bases at V and 5 bases at J; junction bases unmatched: 6. Germline CDR1 reads MNHEY; CDR2 reads SMNVEV (reference sequence). CDR3 region: CASRDRGRGNEQYF. CDR3 in DNA: TGTGCCAGCAGGGACAGGGGGCGGGGGAACGAGCAGTACTTC.

This chain joins TRBV30 and TRBJ2-5; 7 bases align to TRBD1. The germline CDR1 and CDR2 sequences are GTSNPN and SVGIG (reference sequence). The CDR3 spans 14 residues. J gave up 7 bases and V 0 bases, and 8 bases lay outside the gene matches. The DNA of the CDR3 is TGTGCCTGGAGTGTTCAAACAGGGGTGGGGACCCAGTACTTC. It codes for CAWSVQTGVGTQYF. The full variable domain, completed using reference TRBV30 and TRBJ2-5, is SQTIHQWPATLVQPVGSPLSLECTVEGTSNPNLYWYRQAAGRGLQLLFYSVGIGQISSEVPQNLSASRPQDRQFILSSKKLLLSDSGFYLCAWSVQTGVGTQYFGPGTRLLVL.